This note documents a single TCR beta chain sequence. Germline V gives CDR1 SNHLY, CDR2 FYNNEI. Trimming cost V 6 bases and J 6 bases, with 10 bases left between them. The length of the CDR3 is 12 residues. TCRdb reprocessed the RT-PCR reads via MiXCR and lists one record per CDR3 protein. The table lists 390,000 or so distinct CDR3 sequences, around 16% of them singletons. This record belongs to a study of patients and donors after allogeneic stem cell transplantation. The receptor was derived from a human donor who was either an allogeneic HSCT recipient or a stem cell or donor lymphocyte infusion donor (not recorded which). It is not recorded whose cells these are; they may come from a transplant donor. The specimen sequenced was blood, either unsorted or a sorted T cell fraction (not recorded which). The V gene is TRBV2, the J gene TRBJ2-3; D remains ambiguous. DNA for the CDR3: TGTGCCAGCAGCTTGGAAAGGGATACGCAGTATTTT. This translates into CASSLERDTQYF.